The 18 T cell receptor beta chains reported below all come from one sample, sequenced in a study of identical twins. TCRdb reprocessed the 5' RACE reads with MiXCR, giving one entry per CDR3 protein. Here the sample spans 690,000 or so distinct CDR3 sequences, over 8.5% being singletons. These data were likewise used in another study, on yellow fever vaccine responses in identical twins.

Sequenced: PBMCs. Receptors were obtained from a woman under 30 in good health.

This clonotype was seen only a few times. The chain is built from TRBV6-1 and TRBJ2-7; 8 bases are a match to TRBD1. The CDR3 extends over 14 amino acids. Per germline, CDR1 MNHNS and CDR2 SASEGT. V was clipped by 6 bases and J by 4 bases; unmatched bases: 8. The CDR3 here is CASRGRTGQYEQYF. CDR3 bases: TGTGCCAGCAGGGGGAGGACAGGGCAGTACGAGCAGTACTTC.

There are a few counts of this clonotype. J is TRBJ2-5 and V is TRBV28, with D perhaps TRBD1 or TRBD2 (5 bases each). Per germline, CDR1 MDHEN and CDR2 SYDVKM. Trimming removed 2 bases at V and 5 bases at J, with 12 bases between. The CDR3 length is 14 residues. For the CDR3, the DNA is TGTGCCAGCAGTTTAGAGGGGTATGGGGAGACCCAGTACTTC. Translated, it gives CASSLEGYGETQYF.

The chain carries TRBV15 and TRBJ2-3; 11 positions match TRBD2. The CDR3 extends over 18 amino acids. From germline, CDR1 is LNHNV and CDR2 YYDKDF (reference sequence). V shed 3 bases, J shed 2 bases, and the junction held 10 bases outside the gene matches. The CDR3: CATSRGIAGGPTTDTQYF. Here the CDR3 DNA reads TGTGCCACCAGCAGGGGAATAGCGGGAGGGCCGACCACAGATACGCAGTATTTT.

This clonotype occurred many times. The chain has TRBV6-1 and TRBJ1-4; 9 bases align to TRBD1. Germline V gene sequence: CDR1 MNHNS, CDR2 SASEGT. The CDR3 covers 15 residues. After removal of 3 bases from V and 5 bases from J, the junction contained 4 bases not matched to a gene. The CDR3 sequence is CASSDTTGGNEKLFF. The CDR3 DNA follows: TGTGCCAGCAGTGATACGACAGGGGGGAATGAAAAACTGTTTTTT.

This clonotype has a handful of counts. The chain recombines TRBV28 with TRBJ2-7, with 7 bases that match TRBD1. The CDR3 covers 15 residues. J was trimmed by 1 base and V by 5 bases; bases with no gene match: 8. Germline assignment: CDR1 MDHEN and CDR2 SYDVKM. CDR3 nucleotides: TGTGCCAGCAGTAAAAGACAGGGAATGTCCTACGAGCAGTACTTC. It encodes CASSKRQGMSYEQYF.

V gene TRBV9 combines with J gene TRBJ2-3; D not resolved. The V gene lost 0 bases and the J gene lost 0 bases, with 8 bases spanning the gap. The CDR3 sequence is 15 residues long. From germline, CDR1 is SGDLS and CDR2 YYNGEE. Here the CDR3 reads CASSVGVTSTDTQYF. CDR3 coding DNA: TGTGCCAGCAGCGTAGGGGTAACTAGCACAGATACGCAGTATTTT.

This sequence joins TRBV27 and TRBJ1-2, with TRBD1 matching over 9 bases. The CDR3 loop spans 14 amino acids. The trim removed 2 bases at V and 6 bases at J, leaving 4 bases unmatched. Germline values: CDR1 MNHEY, CDR2 SMNVEV (reference sequence). The CDR3 region has the DNA TGTGCCAGCAGTTTAAAGGGACAGGGTAATGGCTACACCTTC. Translating it yields CASSLKGQGNGYTF.

This clonotype was seen repeatedly, ten times or more. J is TRBJ2-5 and V is TRBV29-1, with TRBD2 identical over 8 bases. CDR1 and CDR2 from the germline V gene are SQVTM and ANQGSEA. V trimming: 7 bases; J trimming: 2 bases; junction bases outside the gene matches: 6. The CDR3 sequence is 13 residues long. CDR3 sequence: CSALAGSQETQYF. The CDR3 DNA is TGCAGCGCCTTAGCGGGGAGTCAAGAGACCCAGTACTTC.

This clonotype was observed a handful of times. V usage is TRBV3-1 and J usage is TRBJ2-7; no firm D call. Germline CDR1 LGHDT, CDR2 YNNKEL (reference sequence). V shed 3 bases and J shed 0 bases, with 21 bases lying between them. CDR3 length: 18 residues. CDR3 residues: CASSHRPPRSGFSYEQYF. CDR3 coding DNA: TGTGCCAGCAGCCACCGACCGCCAAGGTCCGGATTCTCCTACGAGCAGTACTTC.

Many counts were recorded for this clonotype. The junction differs from germline at one of its ends, possibly a read error. The chain is built from TRBV5-1 and TRBJ2-1; TRBD1 matches 12 bases. Germline assignment: CDR1 SGHRS and CDR2 YFSETQ. There are 15 residues in the CDR3. The CDR3, as DNA: TGTGCCAGCAGCCCGGGACAGGGGGCTTACAATGAGCAGTTCTTC. Protein product: CASSPGQGAYNEQFF. Based on the CDR3 plus reference TRBV5-1 and TRBJ2-1, the full variable domain is KAGVTQTPRYLIKTRGQQVTLSCSPISGHRSVSWYQQTPGQGLQFLFEYFSETQRNKGNFPGRFSGRQFSNSRSEMNVSTLELGDSALYLCASSPGQGAYNEQFFGPGTRLTVL.

This clonotype was seen more than once but under ten times. V gene TRBV30 combines with J gene TRBJ2-1; D is possibly TRBD2 (6 bases). The CDR3 spans 15 residues. Germline V gene data show CDR1 as GTSNPN and CDR2 as SVGIG (reference sequence). The V end lost 0 bases, the J end lost 4 bases, and 13 bases lay between the germline ends. The DNA of the CDR3 is TGTGCCTGGAGTGTGCTCGCGGGGCCATACAATGAGCAGTTCTTC. Translated, it gives CAWSVLAGPYNEQFF.

The table lists this clonotype with a few counts. V gene TRBV3-1 combines with J gene TRBJ1-1, with TRBD1 as a possible D gene (5 bases). Germline CDR1 reads LGHDT; CDR2 reads YNNKEL (reference sequence). Trimming cost V 3 bases and J 4 bases, with 9 bases left between them. The CDR3 extends over 13 amino acids. The CDR3 spells CASSQGRGTEAFF. The CDR3 nucleotides are TGTGCCAGCAGCCAGGGGAGGGGCACTGAAGCTTTCTTT. The complete variable domain, with remaining parts taken from reference TRBV3-1 and TRBJ1-1, reads DTAVSQTPKYLVTQMGNDKSIKCEQNLGHDTMYWYKQDSKKFLKIMFSYNNKELIINETVPNRFSPKSPDKAHLNLHINSLELGDSAVYFCASSQGRGTEAFFGQGTRLTVV.

This chain connects TRBV7-9 to TRBJ2-3, with 7 positions matching TRBD2. The V gene's germline CDR1 is SEHNR and CDR2 FQNEAQ (reference sequence). The CDR3 is 17 amino acids. With 0 bases clipped from V and 2 bases from J, the junction kept 8 bases outside the gene matches. CDR3 loop: CASSLADSGYPTDTQYF. As DNA, the CDR3 is TGTGCCAGCAGCTTAGCCGATAGCGGGTATCCCACAGATACGCAGTATTTT.

This chain connects TRBV9 to TRBJ1-2; TRBD1 matches at 7 bases. This CDR3 is built from 15 residues. J was trimmed by 0 bases and V by 0 bases; bases with no gene match: 2. The germline V gene has CDR1 SGDLS and CDR2 YYNGEE. CDR3 protein: CASSVEGTANYGYTF. CDR3 bases: TGTGCCAGCAGCGTAGAGGGGACAGCTAACTATGGCTACACCTTC.

This clonotype was detected ten times or more. V and J are TRBV6-2 or TRBV6-3 and TRBJ2-7; unclear D gene. With 0 bases removed from V and 3 bases from J, the gap between germline ends came to 6 bases. Germline assignment: CDR1 MNHEY and CDR2 SVGEGT. The CDR3 is made up of 13 amino acids. The CDR3 loop is CASSYSPVYEQYF. The CDR3 DNA sequence: TGTGCCAGCAGTTACTCCCCCGTCTACGAGCAGTACTTC.

This chain uses TRBV15 with TRBJ1-6; D gene ambiguous. The CDR3 has 17 amino acids. Germline loops: CDR1 LNHNV, CDR2 YYDKDF (reference sequence). V lost 2 bases and J lost 3, with 14 bases in between. The CDR3 bases are TGTGCCACCAGCAGAATCGGCCCCGGAAGCTATAATTCACCCCTCCACTTT. Protein: CATSRIGPGSYNSPLHF.

This clonotype was counted between two and nine times. The rearrangement joins TRBV24-1 to TRBJ2-7, with a weak D call TRBD2 (5 bases). Trimming took off 6 bases at V and 5 bases at J, with 10 bases between the two ends. Germline CDR1 reads KGHDR; CDR2 reads SFDVKD. The CDR3 runs 12 residues. The CDR3 DNA sequence: TGTGCCACCAGTTGGAGAGGGAACGAGCAGTACTTC. Its protein product is CATSWRGNEQYF.

The rearrangement links TRBV12-3 or TRBV12-4 to TRBJ1-5; 9 nucleotides agree with TRBD1. This CDR3 comprises 16 residues. The V segment lost 6 bases and the J segment 3 bases; nucleotides outside the gene matches: 9. The CDR3 spells CASRERTGANNQPQHF. CDR3 DNA: TGTGCCAGCAGGGAGAGGACAGGGGCTAACAATCAGCCCCAGCATTTT.